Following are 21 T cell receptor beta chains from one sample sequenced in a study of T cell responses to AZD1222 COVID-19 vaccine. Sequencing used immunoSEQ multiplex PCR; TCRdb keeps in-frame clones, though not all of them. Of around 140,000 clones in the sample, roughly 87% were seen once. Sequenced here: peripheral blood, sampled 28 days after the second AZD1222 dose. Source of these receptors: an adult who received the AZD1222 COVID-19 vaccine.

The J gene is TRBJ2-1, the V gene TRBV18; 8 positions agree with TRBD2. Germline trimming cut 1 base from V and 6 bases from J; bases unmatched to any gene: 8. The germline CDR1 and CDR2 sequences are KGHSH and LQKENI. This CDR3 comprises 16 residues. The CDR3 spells CASSPQSGRPLNEQFF. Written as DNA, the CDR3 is TGTGCCAGCTCACCACAAAGCGGGAGACCACTCAATGAGCAGTTCTTC.

The CDR3 coding sequence is TGTGCCAGCAGCCCCGACAGCGGGCAAGCTTTCTTT. Its translation: CASSPDSGQAFF. The chain combines TRBV5-6 with TRBJ1-1; tentatively, D is TRBD1 (5 bases). CDR1 and CDR2 (germline): SGHDT, YYEEEE. The CDR3 runs 12 residues. V was cut by 4 bases and J by 9 bases, with 13 bases left in between.

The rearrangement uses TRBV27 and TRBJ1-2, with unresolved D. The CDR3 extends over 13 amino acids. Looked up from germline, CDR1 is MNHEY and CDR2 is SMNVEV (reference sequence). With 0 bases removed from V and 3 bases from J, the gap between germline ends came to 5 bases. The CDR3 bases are TGTGCCAGCAGTTTATCCCGGGACTATGGCTACACCTTC. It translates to CASSLSRDYGYTF.

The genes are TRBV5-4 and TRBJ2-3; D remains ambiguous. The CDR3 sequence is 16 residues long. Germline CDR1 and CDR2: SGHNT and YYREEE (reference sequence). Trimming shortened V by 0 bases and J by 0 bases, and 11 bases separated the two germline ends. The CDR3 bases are TGTGCCAGCAGCTTGGGAGCTAGACCTAGCACAGATACGCAGTATTTT. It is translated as CASSLGARPSTDTQYF.

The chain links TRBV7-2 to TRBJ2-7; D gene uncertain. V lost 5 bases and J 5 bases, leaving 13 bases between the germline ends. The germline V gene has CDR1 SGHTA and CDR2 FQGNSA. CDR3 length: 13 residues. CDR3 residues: CASSPYLSNEQYF. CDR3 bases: TGTGCCAGCAGCCCGTATTTGTCTAACGAGCAGTACTTC.

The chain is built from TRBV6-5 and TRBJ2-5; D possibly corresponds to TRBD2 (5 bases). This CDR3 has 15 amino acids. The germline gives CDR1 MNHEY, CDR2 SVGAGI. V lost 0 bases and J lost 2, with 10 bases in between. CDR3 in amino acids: CASSYSAGIQETQYF. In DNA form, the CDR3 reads TGTGCCAGCAGTTACTCGGCGGGTATACAAGAGACCCAGTACTTC.

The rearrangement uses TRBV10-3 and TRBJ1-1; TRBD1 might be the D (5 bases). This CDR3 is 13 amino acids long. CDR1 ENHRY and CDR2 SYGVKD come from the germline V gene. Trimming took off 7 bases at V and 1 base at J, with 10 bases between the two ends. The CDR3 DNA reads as TGTGCCATCATGGCAGGGCAGAACACTGAAGCTTTCTTT. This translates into CAIMAGQNTEAFF.

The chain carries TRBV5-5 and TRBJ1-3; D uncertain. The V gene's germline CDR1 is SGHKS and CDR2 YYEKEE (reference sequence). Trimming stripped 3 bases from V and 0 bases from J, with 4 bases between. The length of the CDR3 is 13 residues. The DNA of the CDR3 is TGTGCCAGCAGCTCAAGCTCTGGAAACACCATATATTTT. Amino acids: CASSSSSGNTIYF. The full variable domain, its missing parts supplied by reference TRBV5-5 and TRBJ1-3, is DAGVTQSPTHLIKTRGQQVTLRCSPISGHKSVSWYQQVLGQGPQFIFQYYEKEERGRGNFPDRFSARQFPNYSSELNVNALLLGDSALYLCASSSSSGNTIYFGEGSWLTVV.

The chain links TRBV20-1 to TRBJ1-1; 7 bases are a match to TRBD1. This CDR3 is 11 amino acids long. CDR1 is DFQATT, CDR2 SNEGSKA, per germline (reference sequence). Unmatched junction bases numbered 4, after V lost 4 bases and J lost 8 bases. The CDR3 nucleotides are TGCAGTGCTATCCTGGGACAGGAAGCTTTCTTT. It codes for CSAILGQEAFF.

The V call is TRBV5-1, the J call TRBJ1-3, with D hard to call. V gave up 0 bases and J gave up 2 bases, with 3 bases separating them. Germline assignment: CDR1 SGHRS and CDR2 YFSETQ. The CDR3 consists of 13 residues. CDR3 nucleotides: TGCGCCAGCAGCTTGGATCCTGGAAACACCATATATTTT. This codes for CASSLDPGNTIYF. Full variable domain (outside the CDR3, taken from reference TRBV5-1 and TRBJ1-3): KAGVTQTPRYLIKTRGQQVTLSCSPISGHRSVSWYQQTPGQGLQFLFEYFSETQRNKGNFPGRFSGRQFSNSRSEMNVSTLELGDSALYLCASSLDPGNTIYFGEGSWLTVV.

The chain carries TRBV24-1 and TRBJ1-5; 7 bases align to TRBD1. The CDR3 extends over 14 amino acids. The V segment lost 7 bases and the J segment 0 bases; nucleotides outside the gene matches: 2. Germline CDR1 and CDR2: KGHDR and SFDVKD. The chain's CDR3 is CATRGTDSNQPQHF. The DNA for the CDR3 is TGTGCCACCAGGGGGACAGATAGCAATCAGCCCCAGCATTTT.

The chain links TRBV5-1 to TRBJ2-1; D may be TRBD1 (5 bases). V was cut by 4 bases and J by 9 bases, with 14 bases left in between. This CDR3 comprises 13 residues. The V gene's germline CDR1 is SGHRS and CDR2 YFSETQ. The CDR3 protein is CASSPPQGSEQFF. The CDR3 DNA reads TGCGCCAGCAGCCCCCCCCAGGGTAGTGAGCAGTTCTTC.

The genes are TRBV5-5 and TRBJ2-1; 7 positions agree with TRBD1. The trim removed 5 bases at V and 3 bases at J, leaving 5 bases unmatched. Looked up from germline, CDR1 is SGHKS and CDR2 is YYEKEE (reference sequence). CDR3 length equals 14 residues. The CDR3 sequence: CASRRDSYYNEQFF. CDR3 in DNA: TGTGCCAGCAGACGGGACAGCTACTACAATGAGCAGTTCTTC. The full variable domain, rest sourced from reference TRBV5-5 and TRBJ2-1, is DAGVTQSPTHLIKTRGQQVTLRCSPISGHKSVSWYQQVLGQGPQFIFQYYEKEERGRGNFPDRFSARQFPNYSSELNVNALLLGDSALYLCASRRDSYYNEQFFGPGTRLTVL.

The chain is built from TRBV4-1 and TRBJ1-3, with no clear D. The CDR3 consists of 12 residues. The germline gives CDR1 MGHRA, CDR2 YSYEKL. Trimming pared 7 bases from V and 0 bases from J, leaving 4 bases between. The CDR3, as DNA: TGCGCCAGCAAAAGCTCTGGAAACACCATATATTTT. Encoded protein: CASKSSGNTIYF.

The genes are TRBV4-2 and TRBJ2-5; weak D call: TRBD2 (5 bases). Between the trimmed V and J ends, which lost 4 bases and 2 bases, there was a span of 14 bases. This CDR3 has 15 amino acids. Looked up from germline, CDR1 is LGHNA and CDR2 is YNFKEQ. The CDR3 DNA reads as TGTGCCAGCAGCCCGGCGACTACTTCACAAGAGACCCAGTACTTC. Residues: CASSPATTSQETQYF.

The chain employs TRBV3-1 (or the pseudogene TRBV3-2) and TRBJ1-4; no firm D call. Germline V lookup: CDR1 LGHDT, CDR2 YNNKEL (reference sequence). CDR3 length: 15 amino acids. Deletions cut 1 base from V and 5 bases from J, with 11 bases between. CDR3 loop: CASSQVGGENEKLFF. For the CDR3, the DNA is TGTGCCAGCAGCCAAGTAGGTGGGGAGAATGAAAAACTGTTTTTT.

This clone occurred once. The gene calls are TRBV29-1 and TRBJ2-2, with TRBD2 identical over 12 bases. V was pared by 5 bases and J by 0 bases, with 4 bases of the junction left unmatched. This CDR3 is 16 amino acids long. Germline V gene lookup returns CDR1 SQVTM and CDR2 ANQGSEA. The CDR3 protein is CSVRASGRANTGELFF. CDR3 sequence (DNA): TGCAGCGTTAGGGCTAGCGGGAGGGCGAACACCGGGGAGCTGTTTTTT.

CDR3 in DNA: TGTGCCAGCAGCCAAAGGCCTCAAGATTCACCCCTCCACTTT. Protein sequence: CASSQRPQDSPLHF. This sequence joins TRBV4-2 and TRBJ1-6; no reliable D call. The germline V and J ends were trimmed by 2 bases and 8 bases, with 10 bases remaining between them. Germline values: CDR1 LGHNA, CDR2 YNFKEQ. This CDR3 is 14 amino acids long.

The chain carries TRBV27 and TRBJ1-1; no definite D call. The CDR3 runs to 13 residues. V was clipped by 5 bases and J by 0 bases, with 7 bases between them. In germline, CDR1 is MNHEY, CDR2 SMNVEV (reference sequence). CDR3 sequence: CASSPAMNTEAFF. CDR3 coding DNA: TGTGCCAGCAGTCCCGCAATGAACACTGAAGCTTTCTTT.

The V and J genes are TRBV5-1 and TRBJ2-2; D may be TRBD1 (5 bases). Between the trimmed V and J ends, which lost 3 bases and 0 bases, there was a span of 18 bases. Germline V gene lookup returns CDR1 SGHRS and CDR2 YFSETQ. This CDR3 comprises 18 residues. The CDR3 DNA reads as TGCGCCAGCAGCTCGTACCCCGACAGCCCTTCGAACACCGGGGAGCTGTTTTTT. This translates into CASSSYPDSPSNTGELFF.

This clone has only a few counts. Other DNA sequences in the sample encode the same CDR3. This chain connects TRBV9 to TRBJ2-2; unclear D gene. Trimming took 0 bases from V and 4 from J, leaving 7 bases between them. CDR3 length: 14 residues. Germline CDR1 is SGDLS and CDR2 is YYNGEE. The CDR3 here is CASSVDGSTGELFF. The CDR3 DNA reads TGTGCCAGCAGCGTAGACGGAAGCACCGGGGAGCTGTTTTTT.